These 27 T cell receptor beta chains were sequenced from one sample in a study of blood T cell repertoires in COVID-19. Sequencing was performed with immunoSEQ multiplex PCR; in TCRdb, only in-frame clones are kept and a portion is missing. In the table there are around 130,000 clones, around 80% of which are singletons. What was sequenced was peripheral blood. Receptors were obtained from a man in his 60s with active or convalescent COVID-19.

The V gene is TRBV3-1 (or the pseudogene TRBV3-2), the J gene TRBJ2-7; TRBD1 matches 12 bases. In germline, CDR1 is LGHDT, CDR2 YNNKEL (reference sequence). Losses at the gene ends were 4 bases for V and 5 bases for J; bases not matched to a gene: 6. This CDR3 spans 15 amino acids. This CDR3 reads CASSPHGTGGNEQYF. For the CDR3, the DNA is TGTGCCAGCAGCCCCCACGGGACAGGGGGCAACGAGCAGTACTTC.

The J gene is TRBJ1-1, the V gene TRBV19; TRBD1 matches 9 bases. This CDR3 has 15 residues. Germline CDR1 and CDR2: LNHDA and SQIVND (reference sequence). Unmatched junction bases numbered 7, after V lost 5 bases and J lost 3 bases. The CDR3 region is CASSAYRGRDTEAFF. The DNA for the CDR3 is TGTGCCAGTAGTGCTTACAGGGGGCGCGACACTGAAGCTTTCTTT.

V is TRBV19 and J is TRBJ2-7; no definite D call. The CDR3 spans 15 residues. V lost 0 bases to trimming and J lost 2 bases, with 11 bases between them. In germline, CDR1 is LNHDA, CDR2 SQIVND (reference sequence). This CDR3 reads CASSIDSSRTYEQYF. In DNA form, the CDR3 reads TGTGCCAGTAGTATAGACTCCTCTCGTACCTACGAGCAGTACTTC.

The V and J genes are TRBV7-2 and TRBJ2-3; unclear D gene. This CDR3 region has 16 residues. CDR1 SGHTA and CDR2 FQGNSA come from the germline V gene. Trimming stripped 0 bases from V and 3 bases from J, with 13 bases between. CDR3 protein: CASSLALGIATDTQYF. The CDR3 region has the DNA TGTGCCAGCAGCTTAGCGCTAGGAATAGCAACAGATACGCAGTATTTT.

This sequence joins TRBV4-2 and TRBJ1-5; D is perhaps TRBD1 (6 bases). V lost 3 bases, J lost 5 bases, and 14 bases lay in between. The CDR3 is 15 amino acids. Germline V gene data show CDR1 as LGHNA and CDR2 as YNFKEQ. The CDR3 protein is CASSQTGGRDQPQHF. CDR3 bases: TGTGCCAGCAGCCAGACGGGGGGGCGGGATCAGCCCCAGCATTTT.

The CDR3 DNA follows: TGTGCCAGCAGCTTCCCCGGGACTAGCGGGCTGTACAATGAGCAGTTCTTC. It yields the protein CASSFPGTSGLYNEQFF. The genes are TRBV7-8 and TRBJ2-1; 12 nucleotides match TRBD2. CDR1 and CDR2 (germline): SGHVS, FQNEAQ. Trimming took 3 bases from V and 4 from J; bases not matched to a gene: 7. This CDR3 has 17 residues.

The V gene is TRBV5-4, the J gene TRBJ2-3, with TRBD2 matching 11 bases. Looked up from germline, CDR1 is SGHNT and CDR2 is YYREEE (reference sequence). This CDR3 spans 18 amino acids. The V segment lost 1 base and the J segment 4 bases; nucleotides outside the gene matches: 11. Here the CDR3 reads CASSLRLAGLDSPDTQYF. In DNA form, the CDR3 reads TGTGCCAGCAGCTTGAGACTAGCGGGACTGGATTCGCCAGATACGCAGTATTTT.

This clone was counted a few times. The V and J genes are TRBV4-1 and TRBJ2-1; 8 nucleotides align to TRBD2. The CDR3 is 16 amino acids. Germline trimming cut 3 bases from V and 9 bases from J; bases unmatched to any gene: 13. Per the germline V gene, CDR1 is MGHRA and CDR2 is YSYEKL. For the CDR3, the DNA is TGCGCCAGCAGCCACGAAGCGGGACTAGGCTTTCGTGAGCAGTTCTTC. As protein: CASSHEAGLGFREQFF.

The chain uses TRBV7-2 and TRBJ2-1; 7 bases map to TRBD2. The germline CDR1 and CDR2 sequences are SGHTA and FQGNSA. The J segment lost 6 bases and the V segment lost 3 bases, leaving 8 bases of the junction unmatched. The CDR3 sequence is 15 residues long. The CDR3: CASSFGRAGANEQFF. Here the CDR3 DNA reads TGTGCCAGCAGCTTTGGGAGGGCCGGGGCCAATGAGCAGTTCTTC.

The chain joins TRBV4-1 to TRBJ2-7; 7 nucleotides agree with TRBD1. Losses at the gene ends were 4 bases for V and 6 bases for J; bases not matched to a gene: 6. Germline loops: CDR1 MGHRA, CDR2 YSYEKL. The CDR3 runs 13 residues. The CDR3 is CASSPGQTSEQYF. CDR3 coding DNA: TGCGCCAGCAGCCCGGGACAGACCTCCGAGCAGTACTTC.

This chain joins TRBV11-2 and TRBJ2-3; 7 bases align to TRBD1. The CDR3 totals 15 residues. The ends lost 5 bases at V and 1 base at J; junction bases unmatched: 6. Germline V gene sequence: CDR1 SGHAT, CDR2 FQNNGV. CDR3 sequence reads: CASSRTGTGTDTQYF. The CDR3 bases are TGTGCCAGCAGCAGAACCGGGACAGGCACAGATACGCAGTATTTT.

CDR3 residues: CASSLGGDSYEQYF. The CDR3 nucleotides read TGCGCCAGCTCTCTCGGGGGGGACTCCTACGAGCAGTACTTC. V usage is TRBV5-1 and J usage is TRBJ2-7; 8 nucleotides line up with TRBD2. The trim removed 7 bases at V and 0 bases at J, leaving 6 bases unmatched. The CDR3 totals 14 residues. Germline CDR1 reads SGHRS; CDR2 reads YFSETQ.

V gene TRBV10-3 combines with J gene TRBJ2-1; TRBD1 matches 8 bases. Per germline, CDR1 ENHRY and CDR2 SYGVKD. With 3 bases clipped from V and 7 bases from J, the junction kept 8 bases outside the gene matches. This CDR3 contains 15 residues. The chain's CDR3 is CAISDDRGGGNEQFF. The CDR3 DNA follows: TGTGCCATCAGTGATGACAGGGGAGGAGGTAATGAGCAGTTCTTC.

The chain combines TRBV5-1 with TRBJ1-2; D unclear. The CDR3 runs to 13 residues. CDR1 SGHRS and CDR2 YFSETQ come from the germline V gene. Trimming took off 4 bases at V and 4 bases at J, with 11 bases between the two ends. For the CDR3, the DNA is TGCGCCAGCAGCCCTGGCGGGTTCTATGGCTACACCTTC. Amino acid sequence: CASSPGGFYGYTF.

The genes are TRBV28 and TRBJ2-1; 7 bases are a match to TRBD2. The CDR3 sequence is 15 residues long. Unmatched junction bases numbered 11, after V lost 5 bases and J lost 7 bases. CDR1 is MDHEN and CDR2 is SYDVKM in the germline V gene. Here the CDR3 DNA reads TGTGCCAGCAGTCCCTGGGGGAGGGTTAGTAATGAGCAGTTCTTC. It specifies CASSPWGRVSNEQFF. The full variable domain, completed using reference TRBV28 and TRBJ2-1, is DVKVTQSSRYLVKRTGEKVFLECVQDMDHENMFWYRQDPGLGLRLIYFSYDVKMKEKGDIPEGYSVSREKKERFSLILESASTNQTSMYLCASSPWGRVSNEQFFGPGTRLTVL.

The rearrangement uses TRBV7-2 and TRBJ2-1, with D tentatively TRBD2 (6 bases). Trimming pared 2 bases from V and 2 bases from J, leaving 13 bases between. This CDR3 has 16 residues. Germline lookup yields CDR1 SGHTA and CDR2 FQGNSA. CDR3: CASSLTQRAPYNEQFF. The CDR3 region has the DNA TGTGCCAGCAGCTTAACCCAGCGGGCTCCCTACAATGAGCAGTTCTTC. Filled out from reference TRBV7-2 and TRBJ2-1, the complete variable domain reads GAGVSQSPSNKVTEKGKDVELRCDPISGHTALYWYRQSLGQGLEFLIYFQGNSAPDKSGLPSDRFSAERTGGSVSTLTIQRTQQEDSAVYLCASSLTQRAPYNEQFFGPGTRLTVL.

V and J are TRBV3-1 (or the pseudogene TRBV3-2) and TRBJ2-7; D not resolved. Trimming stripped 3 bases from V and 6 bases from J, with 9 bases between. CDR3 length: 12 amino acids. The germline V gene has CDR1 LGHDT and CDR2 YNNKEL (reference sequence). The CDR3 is CASSHLLREQYF. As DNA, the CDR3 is TGTGCCAGCAGCCACCTTCTCCGCGAGCAGTACTTC.

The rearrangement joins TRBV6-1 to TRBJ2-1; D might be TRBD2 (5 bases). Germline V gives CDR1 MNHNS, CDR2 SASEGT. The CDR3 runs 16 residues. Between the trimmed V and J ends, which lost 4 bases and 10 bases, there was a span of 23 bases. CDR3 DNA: TGTGCCAGCAGTGCACTTTACCGGGGAGCCTCTAGAGAGCAGTTCTTC. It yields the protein CASSALYRGASREQFF.

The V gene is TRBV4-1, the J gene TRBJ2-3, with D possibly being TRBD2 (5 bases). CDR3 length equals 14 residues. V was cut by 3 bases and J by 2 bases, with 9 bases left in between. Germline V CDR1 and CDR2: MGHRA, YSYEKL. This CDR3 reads CASSHPGLTDTQYF. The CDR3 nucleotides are TGCGCCAGCAGCCATCCAGGACTCACAGATACGCAGTATTTT.

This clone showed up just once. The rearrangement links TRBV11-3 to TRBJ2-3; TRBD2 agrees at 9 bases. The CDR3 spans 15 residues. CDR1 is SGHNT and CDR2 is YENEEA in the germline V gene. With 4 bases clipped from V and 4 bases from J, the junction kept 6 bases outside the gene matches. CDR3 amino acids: CASSSVAGAADTQYF. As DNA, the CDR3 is TGTGCCAGCAGCTCGGTAGCGGGAGCTGCAGATACGCAGTATTTT. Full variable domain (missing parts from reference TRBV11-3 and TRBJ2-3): EAGVVQSPRYKIIEKKQPVAFWCNPISGHNTLYWYLQNLGQGPELLIRYENEEAVDDSQLPKDRFSAERLKGVDSTLKIQPAELGDSAVYLCASSSVAGAADTQYFGPGTRLTVL.

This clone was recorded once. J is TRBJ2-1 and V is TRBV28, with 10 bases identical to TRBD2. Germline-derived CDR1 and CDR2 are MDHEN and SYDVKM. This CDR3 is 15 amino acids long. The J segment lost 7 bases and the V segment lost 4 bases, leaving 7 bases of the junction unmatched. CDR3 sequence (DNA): TGTGCCAGCAGTTACTACGAGCGGGAGGGTAATGAGCAGTTCTTC. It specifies CASSYYEREGNEQFF.

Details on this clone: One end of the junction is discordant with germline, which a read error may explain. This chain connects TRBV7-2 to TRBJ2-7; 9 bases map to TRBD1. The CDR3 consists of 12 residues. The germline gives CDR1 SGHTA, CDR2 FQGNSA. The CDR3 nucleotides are TGTGCCAGCAGCTCCTACAGGGGGCCCGGACACTTC. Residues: CASSSYRGPGHF.

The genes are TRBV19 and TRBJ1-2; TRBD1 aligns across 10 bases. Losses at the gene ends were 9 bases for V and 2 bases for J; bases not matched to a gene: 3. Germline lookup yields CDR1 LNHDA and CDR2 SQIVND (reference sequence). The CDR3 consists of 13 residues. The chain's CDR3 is CASGQGVNYGYTF. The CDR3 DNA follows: TGTGCCAGCGGACAGGGGGTAAACTATGGCTACACCTTC.

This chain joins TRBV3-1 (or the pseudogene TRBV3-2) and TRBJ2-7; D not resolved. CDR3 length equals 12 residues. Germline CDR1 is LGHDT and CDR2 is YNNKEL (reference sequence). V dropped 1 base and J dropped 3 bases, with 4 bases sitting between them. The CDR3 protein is CASSQANYEQYF. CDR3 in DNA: TGTGCCAGCAGCCAAGCAAACTACGAGCAGTACTTC.

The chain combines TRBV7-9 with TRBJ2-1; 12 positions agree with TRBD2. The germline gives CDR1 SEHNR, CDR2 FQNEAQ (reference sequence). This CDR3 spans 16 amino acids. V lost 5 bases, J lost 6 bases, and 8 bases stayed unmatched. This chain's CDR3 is CASSLRLAGATNEQFF. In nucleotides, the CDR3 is TGTGCCAGCAGCCTCCGACTAGCGGGAGCGACCAATGAGCAGTTCTTC.

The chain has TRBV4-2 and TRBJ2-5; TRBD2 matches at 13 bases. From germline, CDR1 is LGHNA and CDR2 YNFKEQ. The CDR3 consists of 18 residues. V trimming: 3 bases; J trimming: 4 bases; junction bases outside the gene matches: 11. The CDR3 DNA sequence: TGTGCCAGCAGCCAGAATGGGTTCCGGACTAGCGGGAGAGAGACCCAGTACTTC. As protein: CASSQNGFRTSGRETQYF.

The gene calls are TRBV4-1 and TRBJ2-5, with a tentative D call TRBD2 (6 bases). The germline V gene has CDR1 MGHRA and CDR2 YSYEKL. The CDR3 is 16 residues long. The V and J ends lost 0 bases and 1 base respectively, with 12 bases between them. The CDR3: CASSQDGSGLQETQYF. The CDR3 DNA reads TGCGCCAGCAGCCAAGATGGTAGCGGACTCCAAGAGACCCAGTACTTC.